The 27 T cell receptor beta chains given below trace back to one sample, sequenced in a study of cytotoxic CD8 clonotypes in ibrutinib-treated CLL. Assay used: immunoSEQ multiplex PCR; TCRdb lists only in-frame clones, some missing. This table has about 140,000 clones, about 80% appearing once. The material sequenced was PBMCs, taken after 12 months of ibrutinib treatment. These receptors came from a human donor with chronic lymphocytic leukemia.

The chain uses TRBV28 and TRBJ2-3; tentatively, D is TRBD1 or TRBD2 (6 bases each). This CDR3 is 17 amino acids long. Germline-derived CDR1 and CDR2 are MDHEN and SYDVKM. The V end was cut by 7 bases, the J end by 6 bases, with 26 bases between. The CDR3 coding sequence is TGTGCCAGCACCATCCGCGGGACATCTAGGCGGAGGGATACGCAGTATTTT. Protein product: CASTIRGTSRRRDTQYF.

The chain links TRBV6-5 to TRBJ2-7; perhaps TRBD2 as D (6 bases). The V gene lost 0 bases and the J gene lost 6 bases, with 15 bases spanning the gap. Germline V gene lookup returns CDR1 MNHEY and CDR2 SVGAGI. This CDR3 comprises 15 residues. In DNA form, the CDR3 reads TGTGCCAGCAGTTACTCGACGGCGGGATCTACCGAGCAGTACTTC. This translates into CASSYSTAGSTEQYF.

The chain is built from TRBV15 and TRBJ2-1; 7 bases are a match to TRBD2. V trimming: 0 bases; J trimming: 8 bases; junction bases outside the gene matches: 13. CDR1 and CDR2 (germline): LNHNV, YYDKDF (reference sequence). This CDR3 has 17 residues. The CDR3: CATSRDSGGLMFDEQFF. The CDR3 bases are TGTGCCACCAGCAGAGATTCGGGGGGACTGATGTTCGATGAGCAGTTCTTC.

This chain connects TRBV27 to TRBJ2-1; 7 nucleotides agree with TRBD2. The trim removed 9 bases at V and 3 bases at J, leaving 5 bases unmatched. Germline CDR1 and CDR2: MNHEY and SMNVEV (reference sequence). The CDR3 extends over 13 amino acids. The CDR3 DNA is TGTGCCAGTGGGGAGGGAGGCTACAATGAGCAGTTCTTC. It encodes CASGEGGYNEQFF.

The chain combines TRBV9 with TRBJ2-2, with 9 positions matching TRBD1. The CDR3 is 16 amino acids. CDR1 SGDLS and CDR2 YYNGEE come from the germline V gene. V was clipped by 2 bases and J by 1 base; unmatched bases: 3. DNA for the CDR3: TGTGCCAGCAGCGTGGGGACAGGGATGAACACCGGGGAGCTGTTTTTT. As protein: CASSVGTGMNTGELFF.

The rearrangement uses TRBV7-9 and TRBJ2-2; D may be TRBD1 (5 bases). The CDR3 length is 17 residues. Trimming took off 1 base at V and 3 bases at J, with 15 bases between the two ends. Germline assignment: CDR1 SEHNR and CDR2 FQNEAQ (reference sequence). CDR3 in amino acids: CASSLVVRVADTGELFF. In nucleotides, the CDR3 is TGTGCCAGCAGCTTAGTTGTCAGGGTGGCGGACACCGGGGAGCTGTTTTTT.

The CDR3 sequence is CASSKCHNRGKETQYF. The DNA for the CDR3 is TGTGCCAGCAGCAAATGCCACAACAGGGGAAAAGAGACCCAGTACTTC. The J gene is TRBJ2-5, the V gene TRBV21-1; the D call of TRBD1 is as the table states it, not checked on the DNA. TRBV21-1 is a recognized pseudogene. This CDR3 contains 16 residues.

V gene TRBV7-6 combines with J gene TRBJ2-1; the D gene is possibly TRBD1 (7 bases). Germline V gene data show CDR1 as SGHVS and CDR2 as FNYEAQ. There are 16 residues in the CDR3. Trimming stripped 3 bases from V and 6 bases from J, with 18 bases between. CDR3 amino acids: CASSFWAGQRPNEQFF. The CDR3 bases are TGTGCCAGCAGCTTTTGGGCGGGACAGAGACCCAATGAGCAGTTCTTC.

This clone was recorded only once. The chain employs TRBV19 and TRBJ2-1; D might be TRBD1 (6 bases). Trimming cost V 0 bases and J 8 bases, with 23 bases left between them. The CDR3 is made up of 18 amino acids. Germline assignment: CDR1 LNHDA and CDR2 SQIVND (reference sequence). CDR3 sequence reads: CASSIEGLPGVQGHEQFF. The CDR3, as DNA: TGTGCCAGTAGTATAGAAGGCTTGCCAGGGGTTCAGGGCCATGAGCAGTTCTTC.

This chain joins TRBV7-2 and TRBJ2-3, with a possible D match to TRBD1 (5 bases). V was cut by 2 bases and J by 3 bases, with 9 bases left in between. This CDR3 has 14 amino acids. Germline V gene sequence: CDR1 SGHTA, CDR2 FQGNSA. The CDR3 sequence: CASSLSRQTDTQYF. The CDR3 nucleotides are TGTGCCAGCAGCTTATCCAGACAGACAGATACGCAGTATTTT.

CDR3 loop: CASSPGLNGPEAFF. The CDR3 DNA sequence: TGTGCCAGCAGCCCGGGACTAAATGGCCCTGAAGCTTTCTTT. J is TRBJ1-1 and V is TRBV5-5, with a tentative D call TRBD1 (5 bases). Germline assignment: CDR1 SGHKS and CDR2 YYEKEE (reference sequence). V shed 4 bases and J shed 6 bases, with 16 bases lying between them. The CDR3 runs to 14 residues.

This chain connects TRBV9 to TRBJ2-1, with 9 bases fitting TRBD1. The CDR3 spans 15 residues. Germline CDR1 reads SGDLS; CDR2 reads YYNGEE. V lost 2 bases and J lost 6; bases outside the gene matches: 6. The CDR3 region is CASSVAPGQGNEQFF. DNA for the CDR3: TGTGCCAGCAGCGTTGCTCCGGGACAGGGCAATGAGCAGTTCTTC.

V is TRBV7-2 and J is TRBJ2-1; D is ambiguous. The V gene lost 5 bases and the J gene lost 8 bases, with 16 bases spanning the gap. This CDR3 is 14 amino acids long. CDR1 is SGHTA and CDR2 is FQGNSA in the germline V gene. CDR3 residues: CASSLSGPVDEQFF. The DNA for the CDR3 is TGTGCCAGCAGCCTATCCGGTCCCGTGGATGAGCAGTTCTTC.

This sequence joins TRBV7-2 and TRBJ2-7; maybe TRBD1 (6 bases). The CDR3 is 13 residues long. Between the trimmed V and J ends, which lost 1 base and 4 bases, there was a span of 8 bases. Germline V CDR1 and CDR2: SGHTA, FQGNSA. Here the CDR3 DNA reads TGTGCCAGCAGCTTAGTCAGGGGATACGAGCAGTACTTC. Amino acid sequence: CASSLVRGYEQYF.

CDR3 amino acids: CASTGASYEQYF. The CDR3 DNA is TGTGCCAGCACAGGGGCCTCCTACGAGCAGTACTTC. The J gene is TRBJ2-7, the V gene TRBV28; weak D call: TRBD1 (6 bases). The CDR3 loop spans 12 amino acids. Per the germline V gene, CDR1 is MDHEN and CDR2 is SYDVKM. V was clipped by 7 bases and J by 0 bases, with 7 bases between them.

This clone has only one observation. The chain combines TRBV30 with TRBJ1-2; 10 bases match TRBD1. The CDR3 runs 14 residues. V gave up 3 bases and J gave up 5 bases; unmatched junction bases: 6. Germline values: CDR1 GTSNPN, CDR2 SVGIG (reference sequence). CDR3 amino acids: CAWRLGTGDYGYTF. CDR3 DNA sequence: TGTGCCTGGAGACTTGGGACAGGGGATTATGGCTACACCTTC.

The chain is built from TRBV7-2 and TRBJ1-2; 10 bases match TRBD1. Trimming cost V 5 bases and J 7 bases; bases outside gene matches: 4. The germline V gene encodes CDR1 SGHTA and CDR2 FQGNSA. This CDR3 comprises 13 residues. This CDR3 reads CASSRDRGSGYTF. As DNA, the CDR3 is TGTGCCAGCAGCAGGGACAGGGGAAGTGGCTACACCTTC.

This clone was recorded once. The chain joins TRBV6-5 to TRBJ1-1, with TRBD1 matching over 9 bases. This CDR3 has 12 residues. V shed 5 bases and J 11 bases; nucleotides not matched to a gene: 6. Germline CDR1 is MNHEY and CDR2 is SVGAGI. The CDR3 loop reads CASSPGTGYAFF. In DNA form, the CDR3 reads TGTGCCAGCAGTCCGGGGACAGGGTACGCTTTCTTT.

V usage is TRBV28 and J usage is TRBJ1-1, with 9 bases lining up with TRBD1. Germline V gene sequence: CDR1 MDHEN, CDR2 SYDVKM. This CDR3 is built from 13 residues. Trimming cost V 10 bases and J 1 base; bases outside gene matches: 4. The DNA of the CDR3 is TGTGCCATCAAGGACAGGGGGAACACTGAAGCTTTCTTT. It specifies CAIKDRGNTEAFF.

V usage is TRBV28 and J usage is TRBJ1-2; 10 nucleotides align to TRBD1. The CDR3 covers 15 residues. From germline, CDR1 is MDHEN and CDR2 SYDVKM. V lost 5 bases, J lost 7 bases, and 10 bases stayed unmatched. CDR3 bases: TGTGCCAGCAGTCGACCGACAGGGGGCGGCTCTGGCTACACCTTC. It specifies CASSRPTGGGSGYTF.

The chain carries TRBV27 and TRBJ1-2, with a tentative D call TRBD1 (6 bases). This CDR3 contains 14 residues. Germline V gene sequence: CDR1 MNHEY, CDR2 SMNVEV (reference sequence). V lost 5 bases, J lost 4 bases, and 14 bases lay in between. The CDR3 reads CASSVRGHTYGYTF. The CDR3 DNA is TGTGCCAGCAGTGTCAGGGGACACACCTATGGCTACACCTTC.

This rearrangement joins TRBV11-2 to TRBJ2-1; D is perhaps TRBD1 (5 bases). Deletions cut 0 bases from V and 0 bases from J, with 6 bases between. Germline CDR1 is SGHAT and CDR2 is FQNNGV. The length of the CDR3 is 15 residues. CDR3 nucleotide sequence: TGTGCCAGCAGCTTAGATCAGGGCTCCTACAATGAGCAGTTCTTC. Translation gives CASSLDQGSYNEQFF.

This clone was observed once. The chain uses TRBV28 and TRBJ1-1; D not certain. V shed 2 bases and J shed 1 base, with 5 bases lying between them. The CDR3 covers 13 residues. Germline values: CDR1 MDHEN, CDR2 SYDVKM. The DNA of the CDR3 is TGTGCCAGCAGTTTACTGGAGAACACTGAAGCTTTCTTT. Translation: CASSLLENTEAFF.

The CDR3 loop is CSVEVWGEKLFF. CDR3 bases: TGCAGCGTTGAAGTCTGGGGGGAAAAACTGTTTTTT. This chain links TRBV29-1 with TRBJ1-4, with a tentative D call TRBD1 (5 bases). V was trimmed by 1 base and J by 8 bases, leaving 8 bases between them. The CDR3 is made up of 12 amino acids. Germline CDR1 is SQVTM and CDR2 is ANQGSEA.

This sequence joins TRBV28 and TRBJ1-5; D gene ambiguous. Trimming took 8 bases from V and 6 from J, leaving 11 bases between them. The CDR3 is made up of 12 amino acids. The germline CDR1 and CDR2 sequences are MDHEN and SYDVKM. This chain's CDR3 is CASLRESQPQHF. The CDR3 DNA reads as TGTGCCAGCCTCAGAGAGAGTCAGCCCCAGCATTTT.

The V gene is TRBV7-2, the J gene TRBJ2-7, with 10 bases fitting TRBD2. Trimming removed 0 bases from V and 2 bases from J; junction bases left unmatched: 10. CDR3 length: 18 amino acids. Germline assignment: CDR1 SGHTA and CDR2 FQGNSA. The CDR3: CASSLAAPSGGSTYEQYF. CDR3 bases: TGTGCCAGCAGCTTAGCGGCGCCTAGCGGGGGATCTACCTACGAGCAGTACTTC.

The chain links TRBV7-2 to TRBJ2-2, with D possibly TRBD2 on 5 matching bases. CDR1 and CDR2 (germline): SGHTA, FQGNSA. The ends were cut back, 5 bases at V and 4 bases at J, with 23 bases in the middle. This CDR3 contains 18 residues. For the CDR3, the DNA is TGTGCCAGCAGCCCCCGGGCGGGCGTCGCTAGTTCCACCGGGGAGCTGTTTTTT. Protein sequence: CASSPRAGVASSTGELFF.